The present T cell receptor (beta chain) was sequenced within a study of identifying expanded T cells in peripheral blood. Study results and limitations: Across healthy donors, higher total template counts meant significantly greater approximately 2-week count variance. Technical replicates showed roughly 1.2 changed clones; approximately 2 weeks about 16; four weeks 19.

This table comes from immunoSEQ multiplex PCR, and its TCRdb copy is limited to in-frame clones, with some not included. The sample holds tens of thousands of clones, around 89% seen once. Healthy donors had no documented immune events, such as infections, while sampled. Concerning this clone itself: Antigen: not known.

This CDR3 contains 12 residues. Germline V CDR1 and CDR2: SGHDT, YYEEEE. V was clipped by 4 bases and J by 4 bases, with 6 bases between them. The V and J genes are TRBV5-6 and TRBJ1-5; D is ambiguous. The source is a person aged 18-70 years in good health. The sample comprised blood. CDR3 coding DNA: TGTGCCAGCAGCGGGTGGAATCAGCCCCAGCATTTT. Translated, it gives CASSGWNQPQHF.